A selection of T cell receptor beta chains follows, all from one sample in a study of blood T cells in healthy people across ages. TCRdb reprocessed the 5' RACE reads via MiXCR and lists one record per CDR3 protein. The sample includes about 1.8 million distinct CDR3 sequences, roughly 49% seen only once; the top ten take roughly 2.1%. The sequenced sample was blood. The receptor source for this set is a woman aged 40 to 50 in good health. The CDR3 runs from the conserved cysteine through the conserved F or W. A D gene is named only where the DNA matches it firmly. Rows may omit the clone size; those that give it use once, few, many or a size class.

cdr3_length,clone_size,v_call,j_call,d_call,cdr3_aa,cdr3_nt
17,NA,TRBV4-2,TRBJ2-3,NA,CASSQDPTGALTDTQYF,TGTGCCAGCAGCCAAGATCCGACAGGCGCCTTAACAGATACGCAGTATTTT
17,NA,TRBV4-3,TRBJ2-3,TRBD2,CASSQDPPGGSTDTQYF,TGCGCCAGCAGCCAAGATCCGCCGGGGGGTTCTACAGATACGCAGTATTTT
14,NA,TRBV15,TRBJ2-7,NA,CATSRETGSYEQYF,TGTGCCACCAGCAGAGAAACGGGATCCTACGAGCAGTACTTC
15,many,TRBV6-5,TRBJ2-6,TRBD1,CASSPGGAGANVLTF,TGTGCCAGCAGCCCAGGGGGCGCTGGGGCCAACGTCCTGACTTTC
15,NA,TRBV5-6,TRBJ2-7,NA,CASSLNRELPYEQYF,TGTGCCAGCAGCTTAAACAGGGAGCTCCCCTACGAGCAGTACTTC
16,NA,TRBV7-3,TRBJ2-3,TRBD2,CASSLIAGGQRDTQYF,TGTGCCAGCAGCTTAATAGCGGGGGGGCAAAGGGATACGCAGTATTTT
16,NA,TRBV5-1,TRBJ2-3,NA,CASSLAGRGTTDTQYF,TGCGCCAGCAGCTTGGCCGGTCGCGGGACCACAGATACGCAGTATTTT
14,NA,TRBV2,TRBJ2-1,TRBD1,CARSDRSSYNEQFF,TGTGCCAGATCGGACAGGAGCTCCTACAATGAGCAGTTCTTC
16,few,TRBV4-1,TRBJ2-4,NA,CASSQEWGVGKNIQYF,TGCGCCAGCAGCCAAGAGTGGGGGGTGGGCAAAAACATTCAGTACTTC
11,NA,TRBV7-3,TRBJ2-1,NA,CVSSSQGEQFF,TGTGTCAGCAGCTCCCAGGGCGAGCAGTTCTTC
15,few,TRBV6-5,TRBJ2-7,NA,CASSSFHDSSYEQYF,TGTGCCAGCAGTTCCTTCCATGACAGCTCCTACGAGCAGTACTTC
17,NA,TRBV20-1,TRBJ2-3,TRBD2,CSARFRGGRTNTDTQYF,TGCAGTGCTAGATTTCGGGGGGGCCGGACCAACACAGATACGCAGTATTTT
13,few,TRBV29-1,TRBJ2-7,NA,CSVEEGAIDEQYF,TGCAGCGTTGAGGAAGGGGCTATTGACGAGCAGTACTTC
16,few,TRBV28,TRBJ2-5,NA,CASSPAGGGGKETQYF,TGTGCCAGCAGTCCCGCAGGAGGAGGGGGTAAAGAGACCCAGTACTTC
15,NA,TRBV5-5,TRBJ2-7,NA,CASSLAEGFWAEQYF,TGTGCCAGCAGCTTGGCTGAGGGATTCTGGGCCGAGCAGTACTTC
15,NA,TRBV4-2,TRBJ2-3,TRBD2,CASSHTSGGEDTQYF,TGTGCCAGCAGCCATACTAGCGGGGGGGAAGATACGCAGTATTTT
14,few,TRBV7-2,TRBJ2-2,NA,CASSFTGPPGELFF,TGTGCCAGCAGCTTCACAGGGCCTCCCGGGGAGCTGTTTTTT
13,few,TRBV27,TRBJ2-7,NA,CASSPREGREQYF,TGTGCCAGCAGCCCCCGGGAAGGGCGGGAGCAGTACTTC
14,NA,TRBV7-6,TRBJ2-7,TRBD1,CASSKRDRGYEQYF,TGTGCCAGCAGCAAACGGGACAGGGGGTACGAGCAGTACTTC
19,NA,TRBV29-1,TRBJ2-3,TRBD2,CSVEAGTSGGAFSTDTQYF,TGCAGCGTTGAAGCTGGGACTAGCGGGGGGGCTTTTAGCACAGATACGCAGTATTTT
11,NA,TRBV28,TRBJ1-2,NA,CTSSLGEGYTF,TGTACCAGCAGTTTAGGGGAAGGCTACACCTTC
17,NA,TRBV28,TRBJ1-4,TRBD1,CASSFRGTGVTNEKLFF,TGTGCCAGCAGTTTTCGCGGCACAGGGGTGACTAATGAAAAACTGTTTTTT
12,NA,TRBV29-1,TRBJ2-5,TRBD2,CSVERRGGEQYF,TGCAGCGTTGAAAGGCGGGGGGGGGAGCAGTACTTC
17,NA,TRBV7-9,TRBJ1-2,TRBD1,CASSLGQGPVVNYGYTF,TGTGCCAGCAGCTTGGGACAGGGACCCGTCGTTAACTATGGCTACACCTTC
16,NA,TRBV7-9,TRBJ2-3,TRBD2,CASSGRRGDLTDTQYF,TGTGCCAGCAGCGGTCGGCGGGGGGACCTAACAGATACGCAGTATTTT